This record looks at one TCR beta chain sequence and its context. The antigen remains unidentified. The data belong to a study of somatic mutations in cytotoxic T cells in rheumatoid arthritis. The study, taken as a whole, reports: Per patient, the largest CD8+ clone was found to exceed 20% of CD8+ cells in 8 of 65 cases.

V shed 7 bases and J shed 1 base, with 7 bases lying between them. CDR1 is SNHLY, CDR2 FYNNEI, per germline. The CDR3 has 12 residues. Sequencing used immunoSEQ multiplex PCR; TCRdb keeps in-frame clones, though not all of them. The profile shows around 24,000 clones, around 76% of them singletons. Sequencing was carried out using CD8+ T cells sorted from blood. The receptor was derived from a middle-aged man in good health. The chain carries TRBV2 and TRBJ1-1, with D uncertain. The chain's CDR3 is CASISKNTEAFF. The CDR3 DNA reads as TGTGCCAGCATAAGTAAGAACACTGAAGCTTTCTTT.